The clone carrying this TCR beta chain was observed at least ten times. Its specificity is unknown. MiXCR, run by TCRdb on the reads, gives a single entry per CDR3 protein. The sample has some 150,000 distinct CDR3 sequences; 5.5% to 7% are singletons. The data belong to a study of T cell repertoires in cytomegalovirus infection. The CDR3 length is 14 residues. Trimming removed 6 bases from V and 6 bases from J, with 17 bases in between. Study-level findings and limits: HLA-C-restricted CMV-specific TCR beta clonotypes prevailed in the ex vivo response. The cumulative frequency of public TCR beta families distinguished individuals who carried CMV together with the relevant HLA.

V is TRBV12-3 or TRBV12-4 and J is TRBJ1-1, with a tentative D call TRBD1 (6 bases). This TCR was recovered from a human donor in good health (CMV status not recorded). Some clones in this sample may be carry-over from other donors' samples. The specimen sequenced was PBMCs. The CDR3 region has the DNA TGTGCCAGCAGGATCGGGGGGCCGTCTGCTGAAGCTTTCTTT. Encoded protein: CASRIGGPSAEAFF.